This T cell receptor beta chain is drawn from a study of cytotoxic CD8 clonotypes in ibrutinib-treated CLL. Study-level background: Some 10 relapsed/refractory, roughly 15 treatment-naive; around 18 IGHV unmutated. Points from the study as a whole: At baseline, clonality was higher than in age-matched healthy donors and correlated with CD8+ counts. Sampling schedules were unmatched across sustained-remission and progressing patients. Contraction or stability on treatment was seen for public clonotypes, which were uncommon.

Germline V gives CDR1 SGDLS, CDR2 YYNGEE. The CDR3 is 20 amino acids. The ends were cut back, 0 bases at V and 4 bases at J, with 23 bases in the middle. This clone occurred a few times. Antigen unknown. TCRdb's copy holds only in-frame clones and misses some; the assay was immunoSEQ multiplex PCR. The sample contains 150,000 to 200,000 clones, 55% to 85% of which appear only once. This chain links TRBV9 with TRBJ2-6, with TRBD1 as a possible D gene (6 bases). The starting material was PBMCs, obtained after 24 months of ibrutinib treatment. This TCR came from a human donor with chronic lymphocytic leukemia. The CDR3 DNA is TGTGCCAGCAGCGTAGTTAGTAGTCCAGGGGTTGTTCCCGGGGCCAACGTCCTGACTTTC. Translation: CASSVVSSPGVVPGANVLTF.